These T cell receptor beta chains were read from a single sample in a study of T cell responses to AZD1222 COVID-19 vaccine. Profiled with immunoSEQ multiplex PCR; TCRdb holds only in-frame clones, not every one. The sample consists of around 250,000 clones, approximately 95% of them appearing once. The source material was peripheral blood, sampled on day 0 of AZD1222 vaccination. These receptors were collected from an adult in good health. Both conserved end residues are part of each CDR3. D genes are given only for firm matches. Clone size is shown for a subset of rows, as once, few, many or a class of expanded clone.

-,TRBV28,14,TRBJ1-2,-,CASGLPSGTYGYTF,TGTGCCAGCGGGTTACCTTCAGGGACCTATGGCTACACCTTC
-,TRBV29-1,12,TRBJ1-3,-,CSVGAPDYTIYF,TGCAGCGTTGGGGCCCCAGACTACACCATATATTTT
TRBD1,TRBV7-9,15,TRBJ2-7,-,CASSLGDRNSYEQYF,TGTGCCAGCAGCTTGGGGGACAGGAACTCCTACGAGCAGTACTTC
-,TRBV2,12,TRBJ1-2,-,CASSGADYGYTF,TGTGCCAGCAGTGGGGCCGACTATGGCTACACCTTC
TRBD2,TRBV4-1,14,TRBJ2-7,-,CASSQSSGTYEQYF,TGCGCCAGCAGCCAATCCAGCGGGACTTACGAGCAGTACTTC
-,TRBV2,14,TRBJ1-1,-,CASSRQSRDTEAFF,TGTGCCAGCAGTCGACAGAGTCGGGACACTGAAGCTTTCTTT
-,TRBV24-1,14,TRBJ2-2,-,CATMGGANTGELFF,TGTGCCACCATGGGCGGAGCCAACACCGGGGAGCTGTTTTTT
-,TRBV10-1,15,TRBJ2-1,-,CAREDRDRTSNEQFF,TGCGCCAGAGAAGACCGGGACCGTACGTCGAATGAGCAGTTCTTC
-,TRBV25-1,12,TRBJ1-2,-,CASSEQKHGYTF,TGTGCCAGCAGTGAACAGAAGCATGGCTACACCTTC
TRBD1,TRBV7-2,15,TRBJ2-7,once,CASSLAGQRTYEQYF,TGTGCCAGCAGCTTAGCGGGACAGAGGACCTACGAGCAGTACTTC
TRBD1,TRBV4-1,16,TRBJ1-2,-,CASSRPQGGELYGYTF,TGCGCCAGCAGCCGCCCTCAGGGGGGGGAACTGTATGGCTACACCTTC
TRBD1,TRBV27,14,TRBJ2-7,-,CASSSGTGSSEQYF,TGTGCCAGCAGTTCCGGGACAGGGTCCAGCGAGCAGTACTTC
-,TRBV5-1,13,TRBJ2-5,-,CASSLGRQETQYF,TGCGCCAGCAGCTTGGGCCGCCAAGAGACCCAGTACTTC
-,TRBV4-1,13,TRBJ2-7,-,CASSQVGLHEQYF,TGCGCCAGCAGCCAAGTAGGACTCCACGAGCAGTACTTC
TRBD1,TRBV5-6,15,TRBJ1-4,-,CASSFGGTANEKLFF,TGTGCCAGCAGCTTTGGGGGGACAGCTAATGAAAAACTGTTTTTT
-,TRBV7-2,15,TRBJ2-1,-,CASSGGFSSYNEQFF,TGTGCCAGCTCTGGAGGCTTTAGCTCCTACAATGAGCAGTTCTTC
TRBD2,TRBV24-1,19,TRBJ2-1,-,CATSGPGLAGNSSYNEQFF,TGTGCCACCAGTGGACCGGGGCTAGCGGGGAACTCCTCCTACAATGAGCAGTTCTTC
-,TRBV5-1,15,TRBJ1-3,-,CASSLEGSGGNTIYF,TGCGCCAGCAGCTTGGAGGGCTCTGGTGGAAACACCATATATTTT
-,TRBV9,15,TRBJ2-1,-,CASSVEGRSYNEQFF,TGTGCCAGCAGCGTAGAAGGGCGGAGCTACAATGAGCAGTTCTTC
-,TRBV4-1,16,TRBJ1-1,-,CASSPYFLDSNTEAFF,TGCGCCAGCAGCCCTTACTTCCTTGACTCGAACACTGAAGCTTTCTTT
TRBD2,TRBV5-1,21,TRBJ2-7,-,CASSSRDRGPGTSGRPAEQYF,TGCGCCAGCAGTTCCCGGGACAGGGGGCCCGGGACTAGCGGGAGGCCGGCCGAGCAGTACTTC
-,TRBV5-1,14,TRBJ2-4,-,CASSLGPSRDIQYF,TGCGCCAGCAGCTTGGGTCCTAGTCGGGACATTCAGTACTTC
-,TRBV5-1,13,TRBJ2-1,-,CASSGQLYNEQFF,TGCGCCAGCAGTGGCCAGCTGTACAATGAGCAGTTCTTC
-,TRBV10-3,15,TRBJ1-4,-,CAISDSGGPNEKLFF,TGTGCCATCAGCGATTCGGGAGGACCTAATGAAAAACTGTTTTTT
-,TRBV6-1,14,TRBJ2-7,-,CASSDRDISYEQYF,TGTGCCAGCAGTGACCGGGACATCTCCTACGAGCAGTACTTC
TRBD1,TRBV14,17,TRBJ1-5,once,CASSLGEDRGLVQPQHF,TGTGCCAGCAGCCTAGGGGAGGACAGGGGTTTGGTGCAGCCCCAGCATTTT
-,TRBV4-3,15,TRBJ1-4,-,CASSQERRTNEKLFF,TGCGCCAGCAGCCAAGAAAGGAGGACTAATGAAAAACTGTTTTTT
TRBD1,TRBV28,14,TRBJ2-7,-,CASSLSTGPHEQYF,TGTGCCAGCAGTTTATCGACAGGGCCCCACGAGCAGTACTTC
TRBD2,TRBV27,14,TRBJ2-7,-,CASSFRRENYEQYF,TGTGCCAGCAGTTTTCGGCGGGAGAATTACGAGCAGTACTTC
TRBD1,TRBV6-2/TRBV6-3,17,TRBJ1-6,-,CASSYSESGTGYSPLHF,TGTGCCAGCAGTTACTCGGAGTCCGGGACAGGGTACTCACCCCTCCACTTT
TRBD1,TRBV24-1,14,TRBJ2-2,-,CATRDRGYTGELFF,TGTGCCACCAGGGACAGGGGCTACACCGGGGAGCTGTTTTTT
-,TRBV4-3,18,TRBJ2-6,few,CASSQEPFRSSGANVLTF,TGCGCCAGCAGCCAAGAACCCTTTCGTAGCTCTGGGGCCAACGTCCTGACTTTC
-,TRBV28,15,TRBJ1-2,once,CASSFGHRANYGYTF,TGTGCCAGCAGTTTCGGGCACCGGGCTAACTATGGCTACACCTTC
-,TRBV3-1/TRBV3-2,13,TRBJ1-2,-,CASSHSLGRGYTF,TGTGCCAGCAGCCACTCCCTAGGGCGTGGCTACACCTTC
-,TRBV5-1,13,TRBJ1-1,-,CASSLKLGTEAFF,TGCGCCAGCAGCTTGAAGTTGGGCACTGAAGCTTTCTTT
TRBD1,TRBV7-2,13,TRBJ1-3,-,CASSHRGRDTIYF,TGTGCCAGCAGCCACAGGGGGCGCGACACCATATATTTT
-,TRBV27,13,TRBJ1-1,-,CASSLGRVTEAFF,TGTGCCAGCAGTTTAGGCAGGGTAACTGAAGCTTTCTTT
-,TRBV2,13,TRBJ1-1,-,CASMTEMNTEAFF,TGTGCCAGTATGACCGAAATGAACACTGAAGCTTTCTTT
-,TRBV5-1,14,TRBJ1-1,-,CASSLDSQGTEAFF,TGCGCCAGCAGCTTGGACTCGCAGGGGACTGAAGCTTTCTTT
-,TRBV19,13,TRBJ1-1,-,CASSIDGWAEAFF,TGTGCCAGTAGTATAGATGGGTGGGCTGAAGCTTTCTTT
TRBD1,TRBV3-1/TRBV3-2,13,TRBJ1-5,-,CASSWTGDQPQHF,TGTGCCAGCAGCTGGACAGGGGATCAGCCCCAGCATTTT
-,TRBV28,14,TRBJ1-6,once,CASSTPNRNSPLHF,TGTGCCAGCAGTACCCCTAACCGGAATTCACCCCTCCACTTT
TRBD1,TRBV7-2,16,TRBJ1-1,-,CASSSGGVRFDTEAFF,TGTGCCAGCAGCTCAGGGGGGGTTCGTTTCGACACTGAAGCTTTCTTT
-,TRBV24-1,16,TRBJ1-5,-,CATSKGGEGLNQPQHF,TGTGCCACCAGTAAAGGAGGGGAAGGCCTCAATCAGCCCCAGCATTTT
-,TRBV6-2/TRBV6-3,16,TRBJ2-7,-,CASSPPSGGGYYEQYF,TGTGCCAGCAGTCCGCCGAGCGGAGGAGGCTACTACGAGCAGTACTTC
-,TRBV7-9,14,TRBJ2-1,-,CASRHPGSANEQFF,TGTGCCAGCAGGCATCCGGGGTCCGCGAATGAGCAGTTCTTC
-,TRBV20-1,12,TRBJ1-2,-,CSASISNYGYTF,TGCAGTGCTAGTATTAGCAACTATGGCTACACCTTC